This TCR beta chain came from a study of cytomegalovirus exposure and HLA in healthy donors. V lost 3 bases and J lost 2, with 11 bases in between. This CDR3 contains 14 residues. CDR1 and CDR2 (germline): SNHLY, FYNNEI. Primers included in the PCR were 60 Vbeta and 13 Jbeta primers. Assay: immunoSEQ multiplex PCR; the TCRdb copy retains only in-frame clones and omits some. Its clone listing holds under 200,000 clones. The chain joins TRBV2 to TRBJ2-7, with TRBD1 as a possible D gene (6 bases). The sequence came from a man aged 25 to 40 in good health and CMV-seronegative. Sequencing was done on a sample of PBMCs. The CDR3 loop reads CASSEGAGAYEQYF. Written as DNA, the CDR3 is TGTGCCAGCAGTGAGGGGGCAGGAGCCTACGAGCAGTACTTC.